The next 21 T cell receptor beta chains were all read from a single sample in a study of tumor-infiltrating lymphocytes in primary liver carcinoma. Making TCR beta cDNA involved 400 to 600 ng total RNA and a constant-region primer. Libraries for TCR beta were built through three nested multiplex PCR rounds, which together made up a slightly modified ARM-PCR procedure. The first two PCR rounds used TRBV1-TRBV30 primers with a Cbeta primer, roughly 10 cycles each. TCRdb used MiXCR to reprocess the multiplex PCR reads, holding one entry per CDR3 protein. The repertoire has about 78,000 distinct CDR3 sequences, 71% of them found once; the top ten carry about an eighth. Bulk tissue was left unsorted, and RNA and DNA were co-extracted from 20-30 mg of it. Sequenced sample: liver tumor tissue from sampling region 4. Subset indicated: tumor region T4, right-lateral pole. Source of these receptors: an older woman with primary liver carcinoma and hepatitis B virus infection.

Worth noting for this clonotype: This sequence may be a read error, since a much larger clone differs from it by one base. The chain uses TRBV28 and TRBJ1-2; D unclear. The CDR3 has 16 residues. The V and J ends lost 7 bases and 0 bases respectively, with 18 bases between them. Germline CDR1 reads MDHEN; CDR2 reads SYDVKM. The CDR3 DNA reads TGTGCCAGCATAAAGGTCGGGTACAACACTAACTATGGCTACACCTTC. Protein: CASIKVGYNTNYGYTF.

Points on this clonotype: Possible read error: a much larger clone is one base away. This chain connects TRBV5-1 to TRBJ1-1; D possibly corresponds to TRBD1 (6 bases). The CDR3 loop spans 15 amino acids. Per the germline V gene, CDR1 is SGHRS and CDR2 is YFSETQ. The CDR3 loop is CVSSLEWQGIAEAFF. Written as DNA, the CDR3 is TGCGTCAGCAGCTTGGAGTGGCAGGGGATTGCTGAAGCTTTCTTT.

This clonotype was picked up many times. The J gene is TRBJ2-2, the V gene TRBV4-1, with a tentative D call TRBD1 (5 bases). Germline loops: CDR1 MGHRA, CDR2 YSYEKL. V lost 1 base to trimming and J lost 7 bases, with 10 bases between them. The CDR3 spans 14 residues. The CDR3 DNA sequence: TGCGCCAGCAGCCAAGGCCAGGGTTACGGGGAGCTGTTTTTT. Amino acid sequence: CASSQGQGYGELFF.

In the case of this clonotype: This may arise from a read error, as a much more abundant clone is one base away. The rearrangement uses TRBV5-1 and TRBJ1-5, with unresolved D. This CDR3 spans 13 amino acids. The germline CDR1 and CDR2 sequences are SGHRS and YFSETQ. CDR3 protein: CASSLRGYQSQHF. CDR3 nucleotide sequence: TGCGCCAGCAGCTTGCGAGGGTATCAGTCCCAGCATTTT.

Turning to this clonotype: The CDR3 does not end in the conserved phenylalanine or tryptophan, so this is likely a read error. The chain recombines TRBV11-2 with TRBJ1-6; D unclear. The CDR3 consists of 13 residues. In germline, CDR1 is SGHAT, CDR2 FQNNGV. V lost 11 bases and J 10 bases, leaving 18 bases between the germline ends. CDR3 in amino acids: CAGILDPGSPLHL. The CDR3 DNA reads as TGTGCCGGCATCTTAGATCCGGGATCACCCCTCCACTTA.

Worth noting for this clonotype: An end of the junction does not agree with germline; a read error may underlie this. The gene calls are TRBV5-1 and TRBJ2-7, with D possibly TRBD2 on 6 matching bases. Germline-derived CDR1 and CDR2 are SGHRS and YFSETQ. The CDR3 loop spans 13 amino acids. The CDR3 is CASSLLGGLEQHF. CDR3 DNA: TGCGCCAGTAGCCTCTTGGGGGGTTTGGAGCAGCACTTT.

This clonotype has only one observation. The rearrangement joins TRBV29-1 to TRBJ2-3, with D perhaps TRBD1 (5 bases). The better agreement between TRBJ1-5 and the DNA end casts doubt on the J call. The CDR3 consists of 13 residues. The germline gives CDR1 SQVTM, CDR2 ANQGSEA. The CDR3 bases are TGCAGCGCATTAACACAGGAGGCAGATACACAGCATTTT. Translation gives CSALTQEADTQHF.

Regarding this clonotype: At one boundary the junction diverges from the germline segment, which might be a read error. J is TRBJ2-7 and V is TRBV6-2 or TRBV6-3; D remains unclear. The CDR3 length is 14 residues. Germline CDR1 is MNHEY and CDR2 is SVGEGT. This chain's CDR3 is CASTRVGPSYELYF. For the CDR3, the DNA is TGTGCCAGCACGAGAGTAGGACCTTCCTACGAGCTGTACTTC.

In the case of this clonotype: Since the CDR3 does not end with the conserved phenylalanine or tryptophan, this likely comes from a read error. The DNA is left out, because the CDR3 cannot be placed on it with certainty; the CDR3 is given as TCRdb lists it. The rearrangement links TRBV11-3 to TRBJ2-1; TRBD2 reflects the table's D call only, with no check against the DNA. Both ends counted, the CDR3 spans 15 residues. CDR1 is SGHNT, CDR2 YENEEA, per germline. The CDR3 reads CASSLGGGGNNEQLY.

With regard to this clonotype: Its ends do not fully match the called genes, so a read error is possible. V gene TRBV6-5 combines with J gene TRBJ1-1; D possibly corresponds to TRBD1 (5 bases). The CDR3 contains 14 residues. Germline V gives CDR1 MNHEY, CDR2 SVGAGI. The CDR3 DNA follows: TGTGCCAGCAGTCCTGGGGCCTTGACCACTGAGGCTTTCTTT. Protein sequence: CASSPGALTTEAFF.

As regards this clonotype: At one end the junction does not follow the germline gene, possibly because of a read error. The rearrangement uses TRBV29-1 and TRBJ2-1; TRBD2 aligns across 12 bases. The CDR3 length is 14 residues. CDR1 and CDR2 (germline): SQVTM, ANQGSEA. In DNA, the CDR3 is TGCGGCGTTGGACTAGCGGGGATGTACAATGGGCAGTTCTTC. Protein product: CGVGLAGMYNGQFF.

Note on this clonotype: Sequence at one end of the junction differs from germline and may be a read error. The chain has TRBV28 and TRBJ2-2; D gene unclear. This CDR3 spans 15 amino acids. The germline gives CDR1 MDHEN, CDR2 SYDVKM. The CDR3, as DNA: TGTGCCAGCAGTTTTTCTCGTGTGAACACCAGGGAGCTGTTTTTT. Protein product: CASSFSRVNTRELFF.

By share, this clonotype ranks as medium-sized. This chain joins TRBV4-2 and TRBJ2-7; 16 bases are shared with TRBD2. The CDR3 has 16 amino acids. V dropped 4 bases and J dropped 5; count of bases not matched to a gene: 5. Germline loops: CDR1 LGHNA, CDR2 YNFKEQ. The CDR3 protein is CASSLGTSGRVNEQYF. Here the CDR3 DNA reads TGTGCCAGCAGCCTCGGGACTAGCGGGAGGGTCAACGAGCAGTACTTC.

Note on this clonotype: A single base separates this from a much larger clone, so it may be a read error. V gene TRBV5-1 combines with J gene TRBJ2-5, with 9 bases fitting TRBD2. The CDR3 covers 18 residues. The germline V gene has CDR1 SGHRS and CDR2 YFSETQ. The CDR3 DNA reads TGCGCCAGCAGCTTGGGGCTAGCGGGAAGGGCGGTACAAGAGACCCGGTACTTC. Residues: CASSLGLAGRAVQETRYF.

Worth noting for this clonotype: A read error may explain this, as a much larger clone is one base away. The genes are TRBV5-8 and TRBJ2-3; a possible D gene is TRBD1 (6 bases). V lost 0 bases and J 2 bases, leaving 13 bases between the germline ends. The CDR3 covers 16 residues. Germline V gives CDR1 SGHTS, CDR2 YDEGEE. Here the CDR3 DNA reads TGTGCCAGCAGCTTGGGATCAGGGGACATCACAGATACGCAGTATTTT. Its protein is CASSLGSGDITDTQYF.

A note on this clonotype: One base away lies a much larger clone, so this may be a sequencing read error. The V and J genes are TRBV5-1 and TRBJ2-7; TRBD1 aligns across 7 bases. This CDR3 comprises 16 residues. CDR1 is SGHRS, CDR2 YFSETQ, per germline. CDR3 region: CANSLLSGDSSYEQYF. As DNA, the CDR3 is TGCGCCAACAGCTTGCTATCTGGGGACAGCTCCTACGAGCAGTACTTC. The variable domain in full, with the rest retrieved from reference TRBV5-1 and TRBJ2-7, is KAGVTQTPRYLIKTRGQQVTLSCSPISGHRSVSWYQQTPGQGLQFLFEYFSETQRNKGNFPGRFSGRQFSNSRSEMNVSTLELGDSALYLCANSLLSGDSSYEQYFGPGTRLTVT.

Remarks on this clonotype: At one boundary the junction diverges from the germline segment, which might be a read error. The chain employs TRBV4-1 and TRBJ2-1; 8 bases line up with TRBD2. There are 16 residues in the CDR3. Germline V gene sequence: CDR1 MGHRA, CDR2 YSYEKL. CDR3 DNA sequence: TGCGCCAGCAGTCAAGGGCCGGGAGGGAAGTACAATGAGCAGTTCTTC. Its protein is CASSQGPGGKYNEQFF.

Remarks on this clonotype: The junction departs from the called germline gene at one end, perhaps through a read error. The chain employs TRBV29-1 and TRBJ2-1; D remains unclear. Germline V lookup: CDR1 SQVTM, CDR2 ANQGSEA. The CDR3 length is 12 residues. CDR3 in DNA: TGCAGCGTATTCGGGCCAAACAAAGAGCAGTTCTTC. Its protein product is CSVFGPNKEQFF.

This clonotype was seen repeatedly, ten times or more. CDR3 region: CASREVSGTGENGYTF. CDR3 coding DNA: TGTGCCAGCAGAGAAGTATCCGGGACAGGGGAGAATGGCTACACCTTC. The genes are TRBV6-5 and TRBJ1-2; TRBD1 aligns across 10 bases. V lost 6 bases to trimming and J lost 6 bases; unmatched junction nucleotides: 13. Germline V gene sequence: CDR1 MNHEY, CDR2 SVGAGI. This CDR3 is built from 16 residues.

As for this clonotype: At one boundary the junction diverges from the germline segment, which might be a read error. The V call is TRBV29-1, the J call TRBJ2-1, with 9 positions matching TRBD2. The germline V gene encodes CDR1 SQVTM and CDR2 ANQGSEA. The CDR3 consists of 13 residues. The CDR3 spells CSVASGVTNEQSF. The CDR3 bases are TGCAGCGTTGCTAGCGGGGTCACTAATGAGCAGTCCTTC.

A remark on this clonotype: This may be a read error: a much more frequent sequence differs by one nucleotide. This chain links TRBV28 with TRBJ2-7; 7 bases agree with TRBD2. This CDR3 is built from 16 residues. Germline assignment: CDR1 MDHEN and CDR2 SYDVKM. CDR3 sequence (DNA): TGTGCCAGCAGCCCGCCTCGGACTAGGGCGACCTACGAGCAGTGCTTC. This gives the protein CASSPPRTRATYEQCF.